The rows below give T cell receptor beta chains drawn from one sample of a study of beta chain features in type 1 diabetes. Some clones are missing from TCRdb's copy, which holds only in-frame ones; the method was immunoSEQ multiplex PCR. Of 850,000 to 900,000 clones in the sample, 15% to 20% are singletons; the top ten hold 0.02% to 0.03%. Sequenced input: naive CD4+ T cells from blood. The origin of the receptors is a woman in her late teens or twenties in good health. CDR3s leave out the opening cysteine and the closing phenylalanine or tryptophan. Clone size is not always given. Where it is, it says once, few, many or a class for expanded clones.

j_call clone_size v_call cdr3_aa
TRBJ1-2 - TRBV28 ASSQWSPDSHGYT
TRBJ2-5 - TRBV15 ATSRGFLGREETQY
TRBJ2-3 - TRBV5-1 ASSGTGGSTDTQY
TRBJ1-4 once TRBV27 ASSLNGAQLF
TRBJ2-7 few TRBV5-1 ASSLVSGEQY
TRBJ2-1 few TRBV18 ASSPRSAAEQF
TRBJ2-1 few TRBV7-9 ASSIGQGAYNEQF
TRBJ2-7 - TRBV18 ASSPREGSYEQY
TRBJ2-3 - TRBV10-1 ASTRRDKGRTDTQY
TRBJ2-7 few TRBV6-1 ASSEAYEQY
TRBJ2-7 - TRBV15 ATSRDQFYEQY
TRBJ2-1 few TRBV27 ASSFLAGTGNKYNEQF
TRBJ1-2 few TRBV11-2 ASSLAQRGYGYT
TRBJ2-3 - TRBV2 ASSVGVRRTDTQY
TRBJ2-3 - TRBV9 ASSVGSGSTDTQY
TRBJ2-4 few TRBV5-4 ASSMERAKNIQY
TRBJ2-5 few TRBV5-6 ATSRRAGGRETQY
TRBJ2-3 - TRBV7-9 ASSPEGHTQY
TRBJ2-3 - TRBV15 ATSRERGHERMY
TRBJ1-1 - TRBV14 ASSLLTGRNTEAF
TRBJ2-3 few TRBV7-2 ASSLNQGGGDTQY
TRBJ2-2 - TRBV11-2 ASSFRLANTGELF
TRBJ2-7 few TRBV19 ASSIGASGSEQY
TRBJ1-3 - TRBV7-9 ASSLAVQARSGNTIY
- few TRBV4-3 ASSQDFVRDFPYEQY